The 25 T cell receptor beta chains reported below all come from one sample, sequenced in a study of T cell changes during pregnancy in multiple sclerosis. Sequencing used immunoSEQ multiplex PCR; TCRdb keeps in-frame clones, though not all of them. Of tens of thousands of clones in the sample, 85% to 95% were seen once. This material consisted of peripheral blood, taken in the first trimester of pregnancy. All receptors derive from a female donor with multiple sclerosis, enrolled in a pregnancy study.

The V and J genes are TRBV7-9 and TRBJ2-7, with 8 bases matching TRBD1. The germline V gene has CDR1 SEHNR and CDR2 FQNEAQ (reference sequence). The CDR3 extends over 19 amino acids. V dropped 1 base and J dropped 6; count of bases not matched to a gene: 20. The DNA of the CDR3 is TGTGCCAGCAGCTTAGTTGAATGGGCGACAGGACAGGGATGGGTCGAGCAGTACTTC. It specifies CASSLVEWATGQGWVEQYF.

This clone occurred once. The chain is built from TRBV9 and TRBJ2-3, with a tentative D call TRBD2 (5 bases). Germline values: CDR1 SGDLS, CDR2 YYNGEE. Trimming cost V 4 bases and J 0 bases, with 15 bases left between them. This CDR3 is built from 16 residues. This chain's CDR3 is CASSLGEIPSTDTQYF. In nucleotides, the CDR3 is TGTGCCAGCAGCCTCGGGGAGATCCCTAGCACAGATACGCAGTATTTT.

V usage is TRBV30 and J usage is TRBJ2-2; 14 bases line up with TRBD2. The CDR3 consists of 19 residues. Germline V gene data show CDR1 as GTSNPN and CDR2 as SVGIG (reference sequence). V shed 4 bases, J shed 4 bases, and the junction held 14 bases outside the gene matches. CDR3 coding DNA: TGTGCCTGGAACCCCATTGGACTAGCGGGAGGCTTGCCCACCGGGGAGCTGTTTTTT. It encodes CAWNPIGLAGGLPTGELFF.

V and J are TRBV5-4 and TRBJ2-1, with 12 bases identical to TRBD2. With 5 bases clipped from V and 4 bases from J, the junction kept 7 bases outside the gene matches. CDR1 and CDR2 from the germline V gene are SGHNT and YYREEE (reference sequence). This CDR3 has 16 residues. CDR3 sequence: CASSYGGLAGYNEQFF. The DNA for the CDR3 is TGTGCCAGCAGTTATGGGGGACTAGCGGGTTACAATGAGCAGTTCTTC.

The chain is built from TRBV6-4 and TRBJ2-1, with D maybe TRBD2 (5 bases). Looked up from germline, CDR1 is MRHNA and CDR2 is SNTAGT. V lost 8 bases to trimming and J lost 3 bases, with 17 bases between them. This CDR3 has 15 residues. CDR3: CASRTTGSHYNEQFF. The CDR3 nucleotides read TGTGCCAGCCGGACCACGGGGTCTCACTACAATGAGCAGTTCTTC.

The chain combines TRBV10-1 with TRBJ2-7; TRBD1 matches 11 bases. The CDR3 totals 14 residues. V dropped 6 bases and J dropped 3; count of bases not matched to a gene: 4. Germline V gene sequence: CDR1 WNHNN, CDR2 SYGVQD (reference sequence). The CDR3 here is CASSTGTGGYEQYF. The CDR3, as DNA: TGCGCCAGCAGCACCGGGACAGGGGGCTACGAGCAGTACTTC.

This chain links TRBV7-3 with TRBJ2-5, with D possibly matching TRBD2 (6 bases). V lost 4 bases and J lost 5, with 11 bases in between. Germline V CDR1 and CDR2: SGHTA, FQGTGA. CDR3 length: 13 amino acids. Here the CDR3 DNA reads TGTGCCAGCAGCTGGCGGGGCGGGGAGACCCAGTACTTC. This translates into CASSWRGGETQYF.

Here the CDR3 reads CASSPTSGYEQYF. The CDR3 DNA follows: TGTGCCAGCTCACCTACTAGCGGGTACGAGCAGTACTTC. V usage is TRBV18 and J usage is TRBJ2-7; 9 positions match TRBD2. This CDR3 has 13 amino acids. The J segment lost 4 bases and the V segment lost 3 bases, leaving 1 base of the junction unmatched. The germline V gene encodes CDR1 KGHSH and CDR2 LQKENI.

This chain's CDR3 is CSVGQGNLNTEAFF. CDR3 sequence (DNA): TGCAGCGTTGGACAGGGAAATTTGAACACTGAAGCTTTCTTT. The gene calls are TRBV29-1 and TRBJ1-1, with TRBD1 matching over 7 bases. This CDR3 region has 14 residues. Germline trimming cut 4 bases from V and 0 bases from J; bases unmatched to any gene: 5. Germline V gene lookup returns CDR1 SQVTM and CDR2 ANQGSEA. Looking up the rest from reference TRBV29-1 and TRBJ1-1 gives the full variable domain: SAVISQKPSRDICQRGTSLTIQCQVDSQVTMMFWYRQQPGQSLTLIATANQGSEATYESGFVIDKFPISRPNLTFSTLTVSNMSPEDSSIYLCSVGQGNLNTEAFFGQGTRLTVV.

The chain joins TRBV4-1 to TRBJ2-2, with 8 bases that match TRBD2. V shed 3 bases, J shed 7 bases, and the junction held 7 bases outside the gene matches. The CDR3 is 15 amino acids. Germline values: CDR1 MGHRA, CDR2 YSYEKL. This CDR3 is CASSQERTSNGELFF. Here the CDR3 DNA reads TGCGCCAGCAGCCAGGAAAGGACTAGCAACGGGGAGCTGTTTTTT.

The chain links TRBV6-1 to TRBJ2-7; a weak D match, TRBD1 (6 bases). Trimming removed 10 bases at V and 2 bases at J, with 9 bases between. The CDR3 extends over 11 amino acids. CDR1 and CDR2 (germline): MNHNS, SASEGT. CDR3 DNA: TGTGCCACCTGGGACACCTACGAGCAGTACTTC. Protein: CATWDTYEQYF.

The J gene is TRBJ2-1, the V gene TRBV7-9; D is perhaps TRBD1 (6 bases). Germline lookup yields CDR1 SEHNR and CDR2 FQNEAQ (reference sequence). The CDR3 runs to 15 residues. Trimming left V 1 base short and J 1 base short, with 8 bases between. The CDR3 DNA sequence: TGTGCCAGCAGCTTAGAACAGGGTTCCTACAATGAGCAGTTCTTC. It is translated as CASSLEQGSYNEQFF.

This clone occurred a few times. The chain links TRBV7-9 to TRBJ1-6; D uncertain. The CDR3 consists of 12 residues. Germline-derived CDR1 and CDR2 are SEHNR and FQNEAQ (reference sequence). V lost 0 bases to trimming and J lost 14 bases, with 8 bases between them. CDR3 nucleotides: TGTGCCAGCAGCTTAGCCAGTTTATCCCTCCACTTT. Its protein is CASSLASLSLHF.

This rearrangement joins TRBV9 to TRBJ2-7; weak D call: TRBD1 (6 bases). The V end was cut by 7 bases, the J end by 2 bases, with 19 bases between. The CDR3 extends over 15 amino acids. Germline loops: CDR1 SGDLS, CDR2 YYNGEE. This CDR3 is CASSNVGGFTYEQYF. CDR3 DNA: TGTGCCAGCTCGAATGTAGGGGGATTCACCTACGAGCAGTACTTC. The variable domain in full, completed from reference TRBV9 and TRBJ2-7, reads DSGVTQTPKHLITATGQRVTLRCSPRSGDLSVYWYQQSLDQGLQFLIQYYNGEERAKGNILERFSAQQFPDLHSELNLSSLELGDSALYFCASSNVGGFTYEQYFGPGTRLTVT.

The V call is TRBV28, the J call TRBJ2-5; TRBD1 might be the D (6 bases). The CDR3 totals 14 residues. The V gene's germline CDR1 is MDHEN and CDR2 SYDVKM. Trimming took 4 bases from V and 4 from J, leaving 13 bases between them. CDR3: CASSSQGLLETQYF. In DNA form, the CDR3 reads TGTGCCAGCAGTTCCCAGGGGCTACTAGAGACCCAGTACTTC.

This clone was seen more than once but under ten times. This chain connects TRBV11-2 to TRBJ1-2, with a tentative D call TRBD1 (5 bases). Germline CDR1 and CDR2: SGHAT and FQNNGV. With 5 bases removed from V and 4 bases from J, the gap between germline ends came to 17 bases. The CDR3 sequence is 15 residues long. The CDR3 nucleotides are TGTGCCAGCAGCCCAGACAGTGGGGCTCTCTATGGCTACACCTTC. It yields the protein CASSPDSGALYGYTF. The full variable domain, with the rest looked up from reference TRBV11-2 and TRBJ1-2, is EAGVAQSPRYKIIEKRQSVAFWCNPISGHATLYWYQQILGQGPKLLIQFQNNGVVDDSQLPKDRFSAERLKGVDSTLKIQPAKLEDSAVYLCASSPDSGALYGYTFGSGTRLTVV.

This chain uses TRBV7-8 with TRBJ2-3, with a weak D call TRBD1 (5 bases). The germline V gene encodes CDR1 SGHVS and CDR2 FQNEAQ. Trimming pared 6 bases from V and 4 bases from J, leaving 11 bases between. CDR3 size: 13 residues. This chain's CDR3 is CASRGRVADTQYF. In DNA, the CDR3 is TGTGCCAGCAGGGGCAGGGTCGCAGATACGCAGTATTTT.

This clone occurred a few times. The chain employs TRBV20-1 and TRBJ1-4; D might be TRBD1 (6 bases). Germline V gene sequence: CDR1 DFQATT, CDR2 SNEGSKA (reference sequence). The ends were cut back, 8 bases at V and 13 bases at J, with 17 bases in the middle. This CDR3 is 11 amino acids long. DNA for the CDR3: TGCAGTATTCCGAGGGGGGAGGGACTGTTTTTT. Its translation: CSIPRGEGLFF.

CDR3 in DNA: TGTGCCAGCTCACCTATTATGGGGGCCCCATCTGCCGGGGAGCTGTTTTTT. It yields the protein CASSPIMGAPSAGELFF. The V call is TRBV18, the J call TRBJ2-2; D is perhaps TRBD1 (6 bases). V lost 3 bases and J 6 bases, leaving 20 bases between the germline ends. The CDR3 contains 17 residues. The germline V gene encodes CDR1 KGHSH and CDR2 LQKENI.

The V gene is TRBV2, the J gene TRBJ1-5, with 8 bases matching TRBD1. This CDR3 has 17 amino acids. J gave up 0 bases and V 2 bases, and 6 bases lay outside the gene matches. Germline assignment: CDR1 SNHLY and CDR2 FYNNEI. The CDR3 DNA is TGTGCCAGCAGTGAAAGGCACAGGGGGAATAGCAATCAGCCCCAGCATTTT. The encoded protein is CASSERHRGNSNQPQHF.

The chain employs TRBV28 and TRBJ2-1; 11 bases fit TRBD2. The length of the CDR3 is 17 residues. Trimming cost V 0 bases and J 8 bases; bases outside gene matches: 9. Germline CDR1 and CDR2: MDHEN and SYDVKM. DNA of the CDR3: TGTGCCAGCAGTTTATGGGAGGGACTAGCGGTGGGGGATGAGCAGTTCTTC. This sequence encodes CASSLWEGLAVGDEQFF.

This rearrangement joins TRBV6-1 to TRBJ2-7, with a weak D call TRBD1 (6 bases). The CDR3 is 13 residues long. From germline, CDR1 is MNHNS and CDR2 SASEGT. Trimming pared 7 bases from V and 0 bases from J, leaving 10 bases between. CDR3 sequence: CASIGQSSYEQYF. The CDR3 nucleotides read TGTGCCAGCATTGGACAGTCCTCCTACGAGCAGTACTTC.

The chain links TRBV6-5 to TRBJ2-7; 9 nucleotides agree with TRBD1. This CDR3 comprises 16 residues. The junction had 12 bases not matched to a gene; V was cut back by 4 bases and J by 5 bases. In germline, CDR1 is MNHEY, CDR2 SVGAGI. This CDR3 is CASSSGWTGQGNEQYF. CDR3 DNA: TGTGCCAGCAGTTCGGGGTGGACGGGACAGGGAAACGAGCAGTACTTC.

The CDR3 coding sequence is TGTGCCAGCAGCCCTGGACAGTCCTATCAGCCCCAGCATTTT. Its translation is CASSPGQSYQPQHF. V and J are TRBV28 and TRBJ1-5; the D gene is possibly TRBD1 (6 bases). Trimming pared 6 bases from V and 5 bases from J, leaving 14 bases between. The germline V gene encodes CDR1 MDHEN and CDR2 SYDVKM. The CDR3 is made up of 14 amino acids.

The chain joins TRBV5-4 to TRBJ2-7; 9 nucleotides align to TRBD1. Trimming removed 4 bases from V and 4 bases from J; junction bases left unmatched: 15. Germline CDR1 is SGHNT and CDR2 is YYREEE (reference sequence). This CDR3 has 17 amino acids. The CDR3 sequence is CASSRRDRATKVYEQYF. The CDR3 DNA reads TGTGCCAGCAGCCGCCGGGACAGGGCTACCAAGGTGTACGAGCAGTACTTC. The entire variable domain, with the rest obtained from reference TRBV5-4 and TRBJ2-7, is as follows: ETGVTQSPTHLIKTRGQQVTLRCSSQSGHNTVSWYQQALGQGPQFIFQYYREEENGRGNFPPRFSGLQFPNYSSELNVNALELDDSALYLCASSRRDRATKVYEQYFGPGTRLTVT.